This note documents a single T cell receptor beta chain sequence. The antigen is unknown. The data were obtained in a study of cytomegalovirus exposure and HLA in healthy donors. Study-wide context: Early released data had 65 million to 100 million unique TCRs, all coming from HLA-typed donors. Study-level points and caveats: Researchers left out some V segments, among them TRBV6-2 and TRBV6-3, as indistinguishable. Association of 16,951 TCR beta sequences with HLA alleles was found at 0.05 false discovery rate in a later analysis.

The germline V gene encodes CDR1 MNHEY and CDR2 SMNVEV (reference sequence). V was trimmed by 7 bases and J by 5 bases, leaving 18 bases between them. CDR3 length: 14 amino acids. The PCR contained 60 Vbeta and 13 Jbeta primers. Here immunoSEQ multiplex PCR was the method, and the copy in TCRdb shows in-frame clones only, minus some. Of fewer than 150,000 clones listed, 60% to 85% were seen once; the top ten hold almost 4%. Sequenced sample: PBMCs. The chain couples TRBV27 to TRBJ2-7; a weak D match, TRBD2 (7 bases). This clonotype originated in a man between 18 and 35 years old in good health and CMV-seronegative. As DNA, the CDR3 is TGTGCCAGCACAAGGGGGGGGTCCTTGGACGAGCAGTACTTC. Protein: CASTRGGSLDEQYF.